What follows describes a single T cell receptor beta chain. Its antigen is still unknown. The data derive from a study of T cell repertoires in cytomegalovirus infection. At the level of the study: CMV infection plus the matching HLA type was flagged by public TCR beta signatures. Study observations and caveats: Clonotype analysis showed dominance of the ex vivo response by HLA-C-restricted CMV-specific TCR beta clonotypes.

One entry per CDR3 protein, called by TCRdb with MiXCR from the reads. The sample shows more than 90,000 distinct CDR3 sequences, 10% of them seen only once. The CDR3 is made up of 15 amino acids. J was trimmed by 12 bases and V by 1 base; bases with no gene match: 9. The sequenced sample consisted of PBMCs, sequenced either directly or after in vitro stimulation (not recorded which). This receptor was obtained from a human donor in good health (CMV status not recorded). Some clones in this sample may be carry-over from other donors' samples. The chain couples TRBV12-3 or TRBV12-4 to TRBJ2-1, with TRBD2 identical over 10 bases. In nucleotides, the CDR3 is TGTGCCAGCAGTTTAGGGGGGCTAGCGGGAGTTGGGCAGTTCTTC. Its protein product is CASSLGGLAGVGQFF.